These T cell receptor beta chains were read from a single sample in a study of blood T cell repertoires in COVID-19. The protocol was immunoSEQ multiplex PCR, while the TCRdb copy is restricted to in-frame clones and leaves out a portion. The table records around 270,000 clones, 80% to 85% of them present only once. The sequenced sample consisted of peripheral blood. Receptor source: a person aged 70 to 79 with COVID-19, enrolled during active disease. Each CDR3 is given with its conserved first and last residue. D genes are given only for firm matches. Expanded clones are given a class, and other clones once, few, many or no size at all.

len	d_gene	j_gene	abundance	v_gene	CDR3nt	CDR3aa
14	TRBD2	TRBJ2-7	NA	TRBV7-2	TGTGCCAGCAGCTCTAGCGGGGGCTCCTACGAGCAGTACTTC	CASSSSGGSYEQYF
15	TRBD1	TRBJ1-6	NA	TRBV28	TGTGCCAGCAGCTTTCAGGACAGGCTTAATTCACCCCTCCACTTT	CASSFQDRLNSPLHF
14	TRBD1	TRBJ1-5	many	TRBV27	TGTGCCAGCAGTCCCGGACAGGTACCTCAGCCCCAGCATTTT	CASSPGQVPQPQHF
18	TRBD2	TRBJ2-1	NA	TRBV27	TGTGCCAGCAGTTCGCTGATTAGCGGGGTAAGCTCCTACAATGAGCAGTTCTTC	CASSSLISGVSSYNEQFF
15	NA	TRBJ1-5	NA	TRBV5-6	TGTGCCAGCAGCCGGACAGAAAATAGCAATCAGCCCCAGCATTTT	CASSRTENSNQPQHF
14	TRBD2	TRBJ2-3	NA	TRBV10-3	TGTGCCACGGGGACTAGCGGGAGCACAGATACGCAGTATTTT	CATGTSGSTDTQYF
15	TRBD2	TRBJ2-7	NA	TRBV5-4	TGTGCCAGCAGCTCAGGGACTAGCGGGGGTTACGAGCAGTACTTC	CASSSGTSGGYEQYF
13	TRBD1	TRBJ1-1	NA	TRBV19	TGTGCCAGTAGTACCCGACAGGGGGTTGAAGCTTTCTTT	CASSTRQGVEAFF
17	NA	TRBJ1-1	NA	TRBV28	TGTGCCAGCAGTCCGTACAGATATCCTAGCCCGGACACTGAAGCTTTCTTT	CASSPYRYPSPDTEAFF
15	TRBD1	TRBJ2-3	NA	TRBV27	TGTGCCAGCAGTCGAGGACAGGGGGGATTTGAAACGCAGTATTTT	CASSRGQGGFETQYF
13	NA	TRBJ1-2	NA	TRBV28	TGTGCCAGCAGGGTACATTCCTCGGGGGGCTACACCTTC	CASRVHSSGGYTF
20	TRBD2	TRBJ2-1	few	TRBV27	TGTGCCAGCAGCCACAGCCATAGACTAGCGGGAGGGCCCATCGACAATGAGCAGTTCTTC	CASSHSHRLAGGPIDNEQFF
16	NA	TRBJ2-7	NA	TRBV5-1	TGCGCCAGCAGCTTGAATTCCCCAGGGGCCTCCTACGAGCAGTACTTC	CASSLNSPGASYEQYF
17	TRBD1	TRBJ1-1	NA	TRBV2	TGTGCCAGCAACTTCAGACAGGGGGGATACCGGAACACTGAAGCTTTCTTT	CASNFRQGGYRNTEAFF
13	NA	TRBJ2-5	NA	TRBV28	TGTGCCAGCAGTTCCCAGGGTCAGGGGACCCAGTACTTC	CASSSQGQGTQYF
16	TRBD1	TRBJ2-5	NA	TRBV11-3	TGTGCCAGCAGCTTAGGGGGACAGCTAGCCCAAGAGACCCAGTACTTC	CASSLGGQLAQETQYF
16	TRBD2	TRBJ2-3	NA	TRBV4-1	TGCGCCAGCAGCCTAAGACTAGCGGGATTCACAGATACGCAGTATTTT	CASSLRLAGFTDTQYF
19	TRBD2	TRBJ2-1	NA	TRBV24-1	TGTGCCACCAGTGAGGTGGGACTAGCGGGGGGGAGCTCCTACAATGAGCAGTTCTTC	CATSEVGLAGGSSYNEQFF
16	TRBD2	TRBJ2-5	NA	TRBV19	TGTGCCAGCGCTAGCGGTAGCTCTACCTGGGGGGAGACCCAGTACTTC	CASASGSSTWGETQYF